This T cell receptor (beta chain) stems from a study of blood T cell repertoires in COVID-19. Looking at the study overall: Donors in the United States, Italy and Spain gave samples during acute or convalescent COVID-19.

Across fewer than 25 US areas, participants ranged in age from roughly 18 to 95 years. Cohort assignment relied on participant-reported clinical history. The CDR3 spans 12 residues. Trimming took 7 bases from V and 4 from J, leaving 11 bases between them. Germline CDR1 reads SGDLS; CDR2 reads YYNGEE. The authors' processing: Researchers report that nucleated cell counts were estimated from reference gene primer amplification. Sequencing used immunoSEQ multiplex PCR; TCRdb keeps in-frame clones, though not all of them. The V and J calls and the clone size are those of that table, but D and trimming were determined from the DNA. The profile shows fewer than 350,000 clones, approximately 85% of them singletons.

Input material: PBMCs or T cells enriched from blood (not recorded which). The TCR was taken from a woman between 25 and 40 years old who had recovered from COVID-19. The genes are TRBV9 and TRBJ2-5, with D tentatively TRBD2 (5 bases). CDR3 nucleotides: TGTGCCAGCGGGAGTTCTGGAGAGACCCAGTACTTC. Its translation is CASGSSGETQYF.